The present T cell receptor (beta chain) was sequenced within a study of long-term antiretroviral therapy in people with HIV. Study outcomes and limitations: Information on adherence to ART, viral resistance or therapy changes was unavailable.

Points on this clone: Its target is unknown.

Inclusion required at least two post-ART and at least one pre-ART PBMC samples. HIV-positive participants were all treated in the United States. Assay version v3.0 of immunoSEQ was used, and it was run at survey level. The table came from immunoSEQ multiplex PCR; TCRdb's copy has only in-frame clones and leaves some out. The repertoire holds 9,500 or so clones, with 75% as singletons. Germline V gene sequence: CDR1 SNHLY, CDR2 FYNNEI. This CDR3 comprises 12 residues. With 6 bases removed from V and 6 bases from J, the gap between germline ends came to 10 bases. The chain carries TRBV2 and TRBJ2-3, with a tentative D call TRBD2 (5 bases). The sequencing here drew on unsorted PBMCs, taken 1.8 years before starting antiretroviral therapy. This receptor was taken from a man in his forties or fifties with HIV. CDR3 in DNA: TGTGCCAGCAGGAGGGAAGGCGATACGCAGTATTTT. This encodes CASRREGDTQYF. The entire variable domain, with the rest obtained from reference TRBV2 and TRBJ2-3, is as follows: EPEVTQTPSHQVTQMGQEVILRCVPISNHLYFYWYRQILGQKVEFLVSFYNNEISEKSEIFDDQFSVERPDGSNFTLKIRSTKLEDSAMYFCASRREGDTQYFGPGTRLTVL.